This T cell receptor (beta chain) is from a study of brain T cells in children with intractable seizures. Findings of the study overall: HCMV serostatus was not known, and viral specificity came from CDR3 similarity only.

Data came from immunoSEQ multiplex PCR; TCRdb stores just in-frame clones and leaves some out. The sample carries 340,000 or so clones, 85% to 95% recorded once. Notes on this clone: The antigen is not known.

Time point meaning: blood from clinic visit 5 months post-surgery; TSC patient then seizure free. The sequenced cases were selected for having the highest brain T cell transcript signatures. The specimen was peripheral blood, collected less than 6 months after surgery. This sequence was found in a boy in the first two years of life with tuberous sclerosis and intractable seizures.

CDR3 sequence: CASSRSGGADTQYF. The CDR3 DNA is TGCGCCAGCAGCCGCTCAGGCGGGGCCGATACGCAGTATTTT. V is TRBV5-1 and J is TRBJ2-3; tentative D call: TRBD2 (6 bases). CDR1 and CDR2 from the germline V gene are SGHRS and YFSETQ. This CDR3 contains 14 residues. V lost 4 bases and J lost 6, with 15 bases in between.